One sample yielded the 29 T cell receptor beta chains listed below, sequenced in a study of shared clonotypes between healthy human individuals. Assay: immunoSEQ multiplex PCR; the TCRdb copy retains only in-frame clones and omits some. The profile covers under 2.5 million clones, with approximately 90% appearing a single time and 0.3% to 0.45% taken by the ten largest. The specimen sequenced was naive CD4+ T cells from PBMCs. Stated subset: CD45RA+ positively selected. The receptors originated from a man between 18 and 35 years old in good health. Some clones in this sample may be carry-over from other donors' samples.

The J gene is TRBJ1-1, the V gene TRBV7-2, with D perhaps matching TRBD1 (5 bases). There are 14 residues in the CDR3. Trimming took off 4 bases at V and 5 bases at J, with 14 bases between the two ends. In germline, CDR1 is SGHTA, CDR2 FQGNSA. CDR3 loop: CASSSPGFRTEAFF. The DNA for the CDR3 is TGTGCCAGCAGCTCACCAGGGTTTCGAACTGAAGCTTTCTTT.

This sequence joins TRBV29-1 and TRBJ2-7; TRBD1 matches 7 bases. There are 13 residues in the CDR3. The junction had 8 bases not matched to a gene; V was cut back by 5 bases and J by 4 bases. Per germline, CDR1 SQVTM and CDR2 ANQGSEA. The CDR3 DNA reads TGCAGCGTTCACCGGTTGACAGGGTACGAGCAGTACTTC. The encoded protein is CSVHRLTGYEQYF.

The CDR3 is CASSHGQYNTGELFF. For the CDR3, the DNA is TGTGCCAGCTCCCACGGACAGTATAACACCGGGGAGCTGTTTTTT. The V gene is TRBV18, the J gene TRBJ2-2; D is perhaps TRBD1 (6 bases). V was pared by 6 bases and J by 2 bases, with 13 bases between. There are 15 residues in the CDR3. Looked up from germline, CDR1 is KGHSH and CDR2 is LQKENI.

DNA of the CDR3: TGTGCCAGCAGCTTGGTGACAGCACAAGAGACCCAGTACTTC. Translating gives CASSLVTAQETQYF. This chain links TRBV5-6 with TRBJ2-5; possible D gene TRBD1, 5 bases. The CDR3 length is 14 residues. V gave up 0 bases and J gave up 2 bases, with 8 bases separating them. The germline gives CDR1 SGHDT, CDR2 YYEEEE.

V usage is TRBV5-4 and J usage is TRBJ1-2; TRBD1 might be the D (6 bases). The germline CDR1 and CDR2 sequences are SGHNT and YYREEE (reference sequence). CDR3 size: 14 residues. The V and J ends lost 4 bases and 8 bases respectively, with 18 bases between them. The CDR3 nucleotides read TGTGCCAGCAGCCCGGCGGCACAGGGCCGGGGCTACACCTTC. This encodes CASSPAAQGRGYTF.

The genes are TRBV6-1 and TRBJ2-6, with no clear D. The CDR3 is 15 amino acids. Between the trimmed V and J ends, which lost 6 bases and 2 bases, there was a span of 11 bases. The germline V gene encodes CDR1 MNHNS and CDR2 SASEGT. Here the CDR3 reads CASRATPPGANVLTF. Written as DNA, the CDR3 is TGTGCCAGCAGGGCTACACCGCCTGGGGCCAACGTCCTGACTTTC.

This rearrangement joins TRBV19 to TRBJ1-2; unclear D gene. Germline CDR1 and CDR2: LNHDA and SQIVND (reference sequence). This CDR3 contains 13 residues. Trimming cost V 8 bases and J 8 bases, with 18 bases left between them. CDR3 nucleotides: TGTGCCAGTCGAACCGGGTCATCGCGGGGCTACACCTTC. It is translated as CASRTGSSRGYTF.

This clone was seen once. The CDR3 sequence is CASNRDGAGELFF. Here the CDR3 DNA reads TGTGCCAGTAACAGGGACGGAGCCGGGGAGCTGTTTTTT. The chain couples TRBV19 to TRBJ2-2; perhaps TRBD1 as D (6 bases). CDR1 is LNHDA, CDR2 SQIVND, per germline (reference sequence). Trimming took 7 bases from V and 6 from J, leaving 12 bases between them. The CDR3 consists of 13 residues. Full variable domain (rest looked up from reference TRBV19 and TRBJ2-2): DGGITQSPKYLFRKEGQNVTLSCEQNLNHDAMYWYRQDPGQGLRLIYYSQIVNDFQKGDIAEGYSVSREKKESFPLTVTSAQKNPTAFYLCASNRDGAGELFFGEGSRLTVL.

V usage is TRBV7-2 and J usage is TRBJ2-2; TRBD1 matches at 11 bases. The CDR3 covers 14 residues. J was trimmed by 4 bases and V by 6 bases; bases with no gene match: 1. Germline CDR1 SGHTA, CDR2 FQGNSA. This chain's CDR3 is CASRGQGGTGELFF. The DNA of the CDR3 is TGTGCCAGCAGGGGACAGGGGGGCACCGGGGAGCTGTTTTTT.

This chain uses TRBV28 with TRBJ2-7; 10 nucleotides line up with TRBD1. The V and J ends lost 5 bases and 5 bases, in that order; junction bases with no gene match: 6. The CDR3 loop spans 14 amino acids. Per germline, CDR1 MDHEN and CDR2 SYDVKM. The CDR3 loop reads CASSGPGTGDEQYF. The CDR3 coding sequence is TGTGCCAGCAGTGGCCCCGGGACAGGGGACGAGCAGTACTTC.

This chain uses TRBV7-6 with TRBJ2-1; D remains unclear. Deletions cut 0 bases from V and 8 bases from J, with 17 bases between. This CDR3 contains 16 residues. Per the germline V gene, CDR1 is SGHVS and CDR2 is FNYEAQ. CDR3 in DNA: TGTGCCAGCAGCTTAGCGATGCGACTTTCGAAGGATGAGCAGTTCTTC. Translating gives CASSLAMRLSKDEQFF. Together with reference TRBV7-6 and TRBJ2-1, the CDR3 gives the full variable domain: GAGVSQSPRYKVTKRGQDVALRCDPISGHVSLYWYRQALGQGPEFLTYFNYEAQQDKSGLPNDRFSAERPEGSISTLTIQRTEQRDSAMYRCASSLAMRLSKDEQFFGPGTRLTVL.

DNA of the CDR3: TGTGCCAGCAGCCCCCCCCGTAGCGGGAGTTCCGACGAGCAGTACTTC. Residues: CASSPPRSGSSDEQYF. V gene TRBV6-6 combines with J gene TRBJ2-7, with 9 bases identical to TRBD2. This CDR3 has 16 amino acids. V lost 6 bases, J lost 5 bases, and 14 bases stayed unmatched. Germline V lookup: CDR1 MNHNY, CDR2 SVGAGI (reference sequence).

The genes are TRBV28 and TRBJ2-1, with D hard to call. Germline values: CDR1 MDHEN, CDR2 SYDVKM. The CDR3 runs to 13 residues. Trimming stripped 3 bases from V and 6 bases from J, with 9 bases between. CDR3 amino acids: CASSLYRINEQFF. The CDR3 nucleotides read TGTGCCAGCAGTTTGTACAGAATCAATGAGCAGTTCTTC.

The V and J genes are TRBV6-5 and TRBJ2-5; D might be TRBD2 (5 bases). The V end was cut by 0 bases, the J end by 7 bases, with 12 bases between. The CDR3 has 14 amino acids. Germline CDR1 MNHEY, CDR2 SVGAGI. In nucleotides, the CDR3 is TGTGCCAGCAGTTACTCAGAGGACTCGGGGACCCAGTACTTC. It encodes CASSYSEDSGTQYF.

The CDR3 loop reads CASSLIAGDNEQFF. In DNA form, the CDR3 reads TGTGCCAGCAGTTTAATAGCGGGAGACAATGAGCAGTTCTTC. The chain combines TRBV6-5 with TRBJ2-1; 9 bases line up with TRBD2. Losses at the gene ends were 4 bases for V and 5 bases for J; bases not matched to a gene: 3. This CDR3 has 14 amino acids. Per germline, CDR1 MNHEY and CDR2 SVGAGI.

The rearrangement uses TRBV28 and TRBJ1-1; D might be TRBD1 (5 bases). The germline gives CDR1 MDHEN, CDR2 SYDVKM. The CDR3 runs 15 residues. V shed 1 base and J shed 6 bases, with 15 bases lying between them. The CDR3 protein is CASSLLGQGEAEAFF. As DNA, the CDR3 is TGTGCCAGCAGTTTATTGGGGCAGGGTGAGGCTGAAGCTTTCTTT. Based on the CDR3 plus reference TRBV28 and TRBJ1-1, the full variable domain is DVKVTQSSRYLVKRTGEKVFLECVQDMDHENMFWYRQDPGLGLRLIYFSYDVKMKEKGDIPEGYSVSREKKERFSLILESASTNQTSMYLCASSLLGQGEAEAFFGQGTRLTVV.

The chain carries TRBV4-2 and TRBJ2-7; D is possibly TRBD1 or TRBD2 (5 bases each). Trimming cost V 0 bases and J 3 bases, with 24 bases left between them. Germline lookup yields CDR1 LGHNA and CDR2 YNFKEQ. The CDR3 has 19 residues. The CDR3 coding sequence is TGTGCCAGCAGCCAAGATTATTTTGTCGGACGGGACCTTTTCTACGAGCAGTACTTC. Encoded protein: CASSQDYFVGRDLFYEQYF.

This chain connects TRBV30 to TRBJ2-5; the D is unclear. The CDR3 is 15 amino acids. V was cut by 2 bases and J by 4 bases, with 17 bases left in between. Germline V gives CDR1 GTSNPN, CDR2 SVGIG (reference sequence). The CDR3 reads CAWSKGQAKGETQYF. DNA for the CDR3: TGTGCCTGGAGTAAAGGGCAGGCCAAGGGAGAGACCCAGTACTTC.

This clone has a handful of counts. The chain links TRBV9 to TRBJ2-1; D remains unclear. Germline CDR1 reads SGDLS; CDR2 reads YYNGEE. V was clipped by 6 bases and J by 4 bases, with 11 bases between them. The CDR3 totals 13 residues. Written as DNA, the CDR3 is TGTGCCAGCACCAACTCCAATTACAATGAGCAGTTCTTC. Translation: CASTNSNYNEQFF.

This clone is a singleton in its sample. A read error may be the cause here, since a much bigger clone is one base away. The V and J genes are TRBV27 and TRBJ1-5, with 9 bases identical to TRBD1. Germline-derived CDR1 and CDR2 are MNHEY and SMNVEV (reference sequence). The CDR3 length is 14 residues. V was pared by 4 bases and J by 2 bases, with 0 bases of the junction left unmatched. The CDR3 DNA sequence: TGTGCCAGCAGTTGGACAGGGGGCAATCAGCCCCAGCATTTT. This codes for CASSWTGGNQPQHF.

The chain uses TRBV28 and TRBJ2-7; maybe TRBD1 (6 bases). V dropped 7 bases and J dropped 1 base, with 11 bases sitting between them. This CDR3 is 13 amino acids long. Germline CDR1 MDHEN, CDR2 SYDVKM. CDR3 residues: CASTTDRSYEQYF. CDR3 sequence (DNA): TGTGCCAGCACCACCGACAGGTCCTACGAGCAGTACTTC.

The V and J genes are TRBV5-1 and TRBJ2-5; D might be TRBD1 or TRBD2, each matching 6 bases. The CDR3 is 15 amino acids. Trimming cost V 1 base and J 5 bases, with 15 bases left between them. Germline assignment: CDR1 SGHRS and CDR2 YFSETQ. The CDR3 nucleotides are TGCGCCAGCAGCTTGTGGGCCGGGGGCCCGGAGACCCAGTACTTC. Translating it yields CASSLWAGGPETQYF.

This chain links TRBV11-2 with TRBJ2-2; a weak D match, TRBD1 (5 bases). This CDR3 comprises 15 residues. In germline, CDR1 is SGHAT, CDR2 FQNNGV. With 3 bases removed from V and 4 bases from J, the gap between germline ends came to 12 bases. This CDR3 is CASSLRQGVTGELFF. CDR3 DNA: TGTGCCAGCAGCTTGAGGCAGGGCGTCACCGGGGAGCTGTTTTTT.

This rearrangement joins TRBV30 to TRBJ1-1; a weak D match, TRBD1 (5 bases). V lost 6 bases to trimming and J lost 1 base, with 12 bases between them. The germline gives CDR1 GTSNPN, CDR2 SVGIG (reference sequence). The CDR3 consists of 13 residues. The chain's CDR3 is CACEIQANTEAFF. The DNA for the CDR3 is TGTGCCTGCGAAATACAGGCGAACACTGAAGCTTTCTTT.

The chain employs TRBV6-5 and TRBJ2-1, with 8 bases aligning to TRBD2. Germline V gives CDR1 MNHEY, CDR2 SVGAGI. This CDR3 is built from 15 residues. After removal of 6 bases from V and 4 bases from J, the junction contained 8 bases not matched to a gene. CDR3 residues: CASSPIAGLYNEQFF. For the CDR3, the DNA is TGTGCCAGCAGCCCTATAGCGGGATTATACAATGAGCAGTTCTTC.

This clone occurred a few times. V is TRBV28 and J is TRBJ1-2, with D uncertain. With 7 bases removed from V and 4 bases from J, the gap between germline ends came to 7 bases. CDR1 is MDHEN and CDR2 is SYDVKM in the germline V gene. The CDR3 runs to 11 residues. The CDR3 reads CASTSGYGYTF. CDR3 coding DNA: TGTGCCAGCACCTCGGGCTATGGCTACACCTTC.

About this clone: This sample also contains other DNA sequences that code for the same CDR3. This CDR3 is CATSRVYQPQHF. In DNA, the CDR3 is TGTGCCACCAGCAGGGTCTACCAGCCCCAGCATTTT. The chain couples TRBV15 to TRBJ1-5; D remains ambiguous. Trimming removed 3 bases from V and 7 bases from J, with 7 bases in between. Germline lookup yields CDR1 LNHNV and CDR2 YYDKDF (reference sequence). CDR3 length: 12 amino acids.

CDR3 bases: TGTGCCAGCAGTTACGGCGGGAGGGCCCTCTACGAGCAGTACTTC. This encodes CASSYGGRALYEQYF. The chain is built from TRBV6-5 and TRBJ2-7; 9 bases are a match to TRBD2. V lost 2 bases to trimming and J lost 3 bases; unmatched junction nucleotides: 5. Germline assignment: CDR1 MNHEY and CDR2 SVGAGI. The CDR3 covers 15 residues.

The chain joins TRBV18 to TRBJ1-4; the D gene is possibly TRBD1 (5 bases). Trimming removed 6 bases at V and 8 bases at J, with 22 bases between. The CDR3 length is 16 residues. Germline CDR1 and CDR2: KGHSH and LQKENI. The CDR3 nucleotides are TGTGCCAGCTCCCCAATCGCGGGGACGGCGGCCGAAAAACTGTTTTTT. Protein product: CASSPIAGTAAEKLFF.